This TCR beta chain originates from a study of human T cells and chemical hapten exposure. With regard to this clonotype: The antigen is undetermined.

Each cDNA molecule in the library carried unique molecular identifiers. In TCRdb, the RACE reads were re-called with MiXCR into one record per CDR3 protein. Of about 120,000 distinct CDR3 sequences listed, about 13% are singletons. This CDR3 spans 13 amino acids. Germline CDR1 DFQATT, CDR2 SNEGSKA (reference sequence). Trimming took 7 bases from V and 2 from J; bases not matched to a gene: 3. Specified time point: pre-sensitization, week 0. Treatment reported: therapeutic diphenylcyclopropenone sensitization with weekly scalp DPC. Findings of the study overall: After DPC sensitization, TCRs above 1 in 1000 frequency showed no change. Clustering by CDR3 similarity yielded significantly more large clusters from expanded TCRs than controls. Alopecia affected the donors, so their immune response may differ from healthy people's.

The chain recombines TRBV20-1 with TRBJ2-2, with 8 bases fitting TRBD1. This material consisted of whole blood, taken in connection with sensitization to the hapten diphenylcyclopropenone (DPC). This clonotype was sampled from a woman younger than 35 with alopecia areata. Some clones in this sample may be carry-over from other donors' samples. CDR3 bases: TGCAGTGTAGACAGGGGAAACACCGGGGAGCTGTTTTTT. The encoded protein is CSVDRGNTGELFF.